This is a list of T cell receptor beta chains from one sample in a study of blood T cell repertoires in COVID-19. Sequenced by immunoSEQ multiplex PCR; TCRdb stores in-frame clones only, minus some. The table records about 360,000 clones, around 87% of them present only once. Sequencing was performed on PBMCs or T cells enriched from blood (not recorded which). Receptor source: a man aged 35 to 55 in a cohort exposed to, infected with or recovered from COVID-19 (not recorded which). CDR3s include the opening cysteine and the closing phenylalanine or tryptophan. The order of the fields is J gene, D gene, V gene, clone size, CDR3 protein, CDR3 DNA. D genes are given only for firm matches. Clone size is not always given. Where it is, it says once, few, many or a class for expanded clones.

>TRBJ2-1|TRBD2|TRBV19|.
CASSKTSGSHEQFF
TGTGCCAGTAGTAAAACTAGCGGGAGTCATGAGCAGTTCTTC
>TRBJ2-7|TRBD1|TRBV5-1|.
CASSLQGERAYEQYF
TGCGCCAGCAGCTTGCAGGGGGAAAGGGCCTACGAGCAGTACTTC
>TRBJ2-7|.|TRBV27|few
CASSLRGTAPYEQYF
TGTGCCAGCAGTTTACGGGGGACCGCTCCCTACGAGCAGTACTTC
>TRBJ1-5|TRBD1|TRBV23-1|.
CASIRDSWVNQPQHF
TGCGCCAGTATCCGGGACAGTTGGGTTAATCAGCCCCAGCATTTT
>TRBJ2-1|.|TRBV5-1|.
CASSLEARWTYNEQFF
TGCGCCAGCAGCTTGGAGGCTAGGTGGACCTACAATGAGCAGTTCTTC
>TRBJ2-1|.|TRBV30|once
CAWSVPGGVNEQFF
TGTGCCTGGAGTGTACCCGGAGGGGTCAATGAGCAGTTCTTC
>TRBJ2-5|TRBD1|TRBV5-4|.
CASSLAGGRETQYF
TGTGCCAGCAGCTTAGCAGGGGGCCGAGAGACCCAGTACTTC
>TRBJ2-1|TRBD2|TRBV11-1|.
CASSSGLVMSGEQFF
TGTGCCAGCAGTTCGGGACTAGTGATGTCCGGTGAGCAGTTCTTC
>TRBJ2-5|TRBD2|TRBV5-1|.
CASRTGLADQETQYF
TGCGCCAGCAGAACGGGACTAGCGGACCAAGAGACCCAGTACTTC
>TRBJ1-1|.|TRBV18|.
CASSPSGVAAFF
TGTGCCAGCTCACCATCAGGGGTGGCTGCTTTCTTT
>TRBJ1-1|.|TRBV18|.
CASSQEAGKNTEAFF
TGTGCCAGCTCACAAGAGGCAGGGAAGAACACTGAAGCTTTCTTT
>TRBJ1-5|.|TRBV28|.
CASSPGHSGHNQPQHF
TGTGCCAGCAGTCCGGGACATAGTGGTCATAATCAGCCCCAGCATTTT
>TRBJ1-2|.|TRBV3-1/TRBV3-2|.
CASSQAGGGTNYGYTF
TGTGCCAGCAGCCAAGCGGGAGGGGGAACTAACTATGGCTACACCTTC
>TRBJ2-1|.|TRBV18|.
CASSPSVGGTYNEQFF
TGTGCCAGCTCACCCTCCGTGGGCGGGACTTACAATGAGCAGTTCTTC
>TRBJ2-1|.|TRBV13|.
CASSFQYNEQFF
TGTGCCAGCAGCTTTCAGTACAATGAGCAGTTCTTC
>TRBJ2-7|.|TRBV6-5|.
CASSYSQGNYEQYF
TGTGCCAGCAGTTACTCCCAGGGGAACTACGAGCAGTACTTC
>TRBJ1-2|TRBD1|TRBV11-2|.
CASNPGQGSYGYTF
TGTGCCAGCAACCCGGGACAGGGGAGCTATGGCTACACCTTC
>TRBJ2-1|TRBD2|TRBV18|.
CASSTLPGGANEQFF
TGTGCCAGCTCAACCCTACCGGGGGGGGCCAATGAGCAGTTCTTC
>TRBJ1-6|TRBD1|TRBV4-2|.
CASSQRTGGDNSPLHF
TGTGCCAGCAGCCAGAGGACAGGGGGCGATAATTCACCCCTCCACTTT
>TRBJ1-6|.|TRBV3-1/TRBV3-2|.
CASSQVTGYRRNSPLHF
TGTGCCAGCAGCCAAGTAACGGGTTACAGGCGGAATTCACCCCTCCACTTT
>TRBJ1-6|TRBD1|TRBV11-2|.
CASSFGTGNSPLHF
TGTGCCAGCAGCTTTGGGACAGGGAATTCACCCCTCCACTTT
>TRBJ2-1|.|TRBV12-5|once
CASGLGGSSYNEQFF
TGTGCTAGTGGTTTGGGGGGCAGCTCCTACAATGAGCAGTTCTTC
>TRBJ1-1|.|TRBV9|.
CASSVGRNTEAFF
TGTGCCAGCAGCGTGGGGAGGAACACTGAAGCTTTCTTT
>TRBJ2-3|.|TRBV27|.
CASSTARSDTQYF
TGTGCCAGCAGTACTGCCCGGTCAGATACGCAGTATTTT
>TRBJ2-1|TRBD2|TRBV7-9|many
CASSLEASGDYNEQFF
TGTGCCAGCAGCTTAGAGGCTAGCGGGGATTACAATGAGCAGTTCTTC
>TRBJ1-5|.|TRBV27|.
CASSPPDRNQPQHF
TGTGCCAGCAGTCCACCCGACAGGAATCAGCCCCAGCATTTT
>TRBJ2-2|TRBD2|TRBV3-1/TRBV3-2|.
CASSRGLAGVNTGELFF
TGTGCCAGCAGTCGGGGACTAGCGGGAGTTAACACCGGGGAGCTGTTTTTT
>TRBJ1-1|TRBD1|TRBV7-8|.
CASSRDRDTEAFF
TGTGCCAGCAGCCGGGACAGGGACACTGAAGCTTTCTTT